The 26 T cell receptor beta chains below all came from one sample that was sequenced in a study of identifying expanded T cells in peripheral blood (dated 2019 in TCRdb). The library came from the immunoSEQ multiplex PCR assay. TCRdb took over this immuneACCESS table, retaining in-frame rearrangements with V and J assigned. Such tables are incomplete; in checked studies, under half of the missing clones stem from an unresolved V gene, and the remainder is unexplained. The sample includes 81,000 or so clones, with over 80% observed a single time. The ten largest make up around 20% of the sample. Sequenced: blood. The receptors originated from a person aged 18-70 years in good health.

The CDR3 DNA reads as TGTGCCAGCAGCTTAAAAGCAGGAGGATTATACGAGCAGTACTTC. Protein product: CASSLKAGGLYEQYF. V usage is TRBV7-3 and J usage is TRBJ2-7, with D possibly matching TRBD2 (5 bases). The CDR3 covers 15 residues. V was clipped by 1 base and J by 4 bases, with 14 bases between them. CDR1 is SGHTA and CDR2 is FQGTGA in the germline V gene.

This sequence joins TRBV19 and TRBJ2-2, with 7 bases lining up with TRBD1. Unmatched junction bases numbered 21, after V lost 6 bases and J lost 2 bases. The CDR3 contains 20 residues. CDR1 and CDR2 (germline): LNHDA, SQIVND (reference sequence). The CDR3 sequence is CASRLPGQASSKPNTGELFF. Written as DNA, the CDR3 is TGTGCCAGTAGGCTTCCCGGACAGGCGAGCTCTAAACCCAACACCGGGGAGCTGTTTTTT.

This sequence joins TRBV21-1 and TRBJ2-1; the table's D call, TRBD2, was not checked against the DNA. TRBV21-1 is annotated as a pseudogene. This CDR3 region has 18 residues. The CDR3 reads CASSFGLAGYRSYNEQFF. CDR3 DNA sequence: TGTGCCAGCAGCTTTGGACTAGCGGGATATCGCTCCTACAATGAGCAGTTCTTC.

V is TRBV20-1 and J is TRBJ1-1; D gene ambiguous. The CDR3 contains 11 residues. V lost 6 bases to trimming and J lost 2 bases, with 7 bases between them. CDR1 DFQATT and CDR2 SNEGSKA come from the germline V gene (reference sequence). DNA for the CDR3: TGCAGTGCCGACCGCAACACTGAAGCTTTCTTT. Translating gives CSADRNTEAFF.

The rearrangement links TRBV19 to TRBJ2-2; D is ambiguous. Between the trimmed V and J ends, which lost 0 bases and 4 bases, there was a span of 6 bases. CDR1 and CDR2 (germline): LNHDA, SQIVND (reference sequence). The CDR3 has 14 residues. The CDR3 DNA reads as TGTGCCAGTAGTATAGAACAAGGCACCGGGGAGCTGTTTTTT. Translating gives CASSIEQGTGELFF.

The genes are TRBV6-8 and TRBJ2-5; no definite D call. V lost 7 bases and J 5 bases, leaving 5 bases between the germline ends. The CDR3 contains 10 residues. From germline, CDR1 is MNHGY and CDR2 SAAAGT. CDR3 sequence: CASTRETQYF. Written as DNA, the CDR3 is TGTGCCAGCACGAGGGAGACCCAGTACTTC.

Of note for this clone: This clone may be a read error of a much larger clone one base away. The chain is built from TRBV28 and TRBJ2-3, with D possibly matching TRBD1 (5 bases). Germline V CDR1 and CDR2: MDHEN, SYDVKM. The CDR3 is made up of 14 amino acids. Trimming removed 2 bases from V and 0 bases from J, with 6 bases in between. In DNA, the CDR3 is TGTGCCAGCAGTTTACAGGGTAGCACAGATACGCAGTATTTT. It yields the protein CASSLQGSTDTQYF.

This clone was seen a handful of times. The V and J genes are TRBV5-4 and TRBJ2-3; TRBD2 might be the D (6 bases). Germline values: CDR1 SGHNT, CDR2 YYREEE (reference sequence). Trimming stripped 0 bases from V and 1 base from J, with 9 bases between. This CDR3 has 15 residues. The CDR3 loop reads CASSLGRGRTDTQYF. As DNA, the CDR3 is TGTGCCAGCAGCTTGGGGCGGGGCCGCACAGATACGCAGTATTTT.

This clone was seen just once. The chain joins TRBV11-2 to TRBJ1-1, with D tentatively TRBD1 (6 bases). CDR1 and CDR2 from the germline V gene are SGHAT and FQNNGV. With 3 bases removed from V and 1 base from J, the gap between germline ends came to 9 bases. The CDR3 is 14 amino acids. The CDR3 DNA is TGTGCCAGCAGCTTGGGGGCAGGGAACACTGAAGCTTTCTTT. It encodes CASSLGAGNTEAFF.

The chain uses TRBV5-1 and TRBJ1-2; D call uncertain. The CDR3 is 12 amino acids. V was shortened by 0 bases and J by 7 bases, with 7 bases between the two germline ends. Germline assignment: CDR1 SGHRS and CDR2 YFSETQ. CDR3 protein: CASSLEGAGYTF. The CDR3 DNA reads as TGCGCCAGCAGCTTGGAAGGAGCTGGCTACACCTTC.

V and J are TRBV5-1 and TRBJ2-7; TRBD2 aligns across 15 bases. Germline CDR1 and CDR2: SGHRS and YFSETQ. Germline trimming cut 1 base from V and 4 bases from J; bases unmatched to any gene: 6. The CDR3 consists of 17 residues. CDR3 protein: CASSLRGLAGGPYEQYF. Written as DNA, the CDR3 is TGCGCCAGCAGCTTGAGAGGACTAGCGGGAGGGCCTTACGAGCAGTACTTC.

The chain has TRBV2 and TRBJ1-2; 8 bases map to TRBD1. The germline V gene has CDR1 SNHLY and CDR2 FYNNEI. The CDR3 has 12 residues. Losses at the gene ends were 8 bases for V and 8 bases for J; bases not matched to a gene: 7. Written as DNA, the CDR3 is TGTGCCAGCCGGATACAGGGGGAAGGCTACACCTTC. This sequence encodes CASRIQGEGYTF.

The rearrangement uses TRBV28 and TRBJ2-5; 8 bases agree with TRBD1. CDR3 length: 17 amino acids. Germline values: CDR1 MDHEN, CDR2 SYDVKM. The junction had 18 bases not matched to a gene; V was cut back by 7 bases and J by 5 bases. CDR3 amino acids: CASIASQGAGPRETQYF. The CDR3, as DNA: TGTGCCAGCATCGCGTCCCAGGGGGCTGGGCCGAGGGAGACCCAGTACTTC. The full variable domain, completed using reference TRBV28 and TRBJ2-5, is DVKVTQSSRYLVKRTGEKVFLECVQDMDHENMFWYRQDPGLGLRLIYFSYDVKMKEKGDIPEGYSVSREKKERFSLILESASTNQTSMYLCASIASQGAGPRETQYFGPGTRLLVL.

J is TRBJ2-5 and V is TRBV28; 9 positions agree with TRBD1. Germline CDR1 and CDR2: MDHEN and SYDVKM. This CDR3 has 16 residues. The trim removed 6 bases at V and 1 base at J, leaving 9 bases unmatched. CDR3 DNA sequence: TGTGCCAGCAGATTTCTCGGGACAGGGCTCCAAGAGACCCAGTACTTC. It specifies CASRFLGTGLQETQYF.

The chain links TRBV9 to TRBJ1-3, with unresolved D. This CDR3 is 12 amino acids long. V lost 6 bases and J lost 1, with 5 bases in between. The V gene's germline CDR1 is SGDLS and CDR2 YYNGEE. The CDR3 DNA reads TGTGCCAGCACTCTTTCTGGAAACACCATATATTTT. Its translation: CASTLSGNTIYF.

V and J are TRBV6-6 and TRBJ2-5; D gene uncertain. Per germline, CDR1 MNHNY and CDR2 SVGAGI (reference sequence). This CDR3 contains 13 residues. Trimming removed 8 bases from V and 4 bases from J, with 14 bases in between. The CDR3 sequence is CASHRVTSETQYF. As DNA, the CDR3 is TGTGCCAGCCATCGGGTCACCTCAGAGACCCAGTACTTC.

The chain couples TRBV4-3 to TRBJ2-1; D is undetermined. Trimming took 0 bases from V and 0 from J, leaving 12 bases between them. Germline values: CDR1 LGHNA, CDR2 YSLEER. This CDR3 region has 17 residues. CDR3 amino acids: CASSQDWWRFSYNEQFF. For the CDR3, the DNA is TGCGCCAGCAGCCAAGATTGGTGGCGGTTCTCCTACAATGAGCAGTTCTTC.

DNA of the CDR3: TGCGCCAGCAGCCAATACGGCCAAGAGACCCAGTACTTC. It encodes CASSQYGQETQYF. The V gene is TRBV4-1, the J gene TRBJ2-5, with no clear D. The V end lost 2 bases, the J end lost 1 base, and 5 bases lay between the germline ends. The CDR3 sequence is 13 residues long. CDR1 is MGHRA and CDR2 is YSYEKL in the germline V gene.

The chain is built from TRBV28 and TRBJ1-1, with TRBD1 identical over 7 bases. The V and J ends lost 7 bases and 0 bases, in that order; junction bases with no gene match: 5. CDR3 size: 14 residues. The germline V gene has CDR1 MDHEN and CDR2 SYDVKM. In DNA, the CDR3 is TGTGCCAGCACCCGGACAGGTATGAACACTGAAGCTTTCTTT. Translated: CASTRTGMNTEAFF.

This chain uses TRBV9 with TRBJ1-5, with no clear D. The CDR3 contains 13 residues. The V end lost 7 bases, the J end lost 3 bases, and 11 bases lay between the germline ends. CDR1 is SGDLS and CDR2 is YYNGEE in the germline V gene. The CDR3, as DNA: TGTGCCAGCTCCCGAAACTTCAATCAGCCCCAGCATTTT. Translating it yields CASSRNFNQPQHF.

V and J are TRBV29-1 and TRBJ1-3; D uncertain. In germline, CDR1 is SQVTM, CDR2 ANQGSEA. The CDR3 is made up of 12 amino acids. V dropped 2 bases and J dropped 0 bases, with 2 bases sitting between them. The CDR3 reads CSVEPSGNTIYF. For the CDR3, the DNA is TGCAGCGTTGAACCCTCTGGAAACACCATATATTTT.

The chain is built from TRBV10-3 and TRBJ2-7; D is unclear. Between the trimmed V and J ends, which lost 8 bases and 0 bases, there was a span of 2 bases. Germline V gives CDR1 ENHRY, CDR2 SYGVKD. This CDR3 has 10 residues. DNA of the CDR3: TGTGCCATCGGCTCCTACGAGCAGTACTTC. Its protein product is CAIGSYEQYF.

The chain employs TRBV7-9 and TRBJ2-1, with 8 positions matching TRBD1. The J segment lost 4 bases and the V segment lost 5 bases, leaving 4 bases of the junction unmatched. Germline loops: CDR1 SEHNR, CDR2 FQNEAQ (reference sequence). This CDR3 comprises 14 residues. CDR3: CASSTGTGYNEQFF. CDR3 nucleotide sequence: TGTGCCAGCAGCACTGGGACAGGTTACAATGAGCAGTTCTTC.

This sequence joins TRBV7-8 and TRBJ1-3, with D perhaps matching TRBD1 (5 bases). CDR1 and CDR2 from the germline V gene are SGHVS and FQNEAQ. The CDR3 sequence is 15 residues long. V was trimmed by 5 bases and J by 4 bases, leaving 15 bases between them. The CDR3 DNA sequence: TGTGCCAGCAGCCTAACCCACGGGGACGGAAACACCATATATTTT. Translating gives CASSLTHGDGNTIYF.

The chain joins TRBV29-1 to TRBJ1-2; no reliable D call. The CDR3 is 12 residues long. V shed 1 base and J shed 7 bases, with 10 bases lying between them. Per the germline V gene, CDR1 is SQVTM and CDR2 is ANQGSEA. The CDR3, as DNA: TGCAGCGTTGAAGGTCGGGAGGGTGGCTACACCTTC. This translates into CSVEGREGGYTF.

The sample holds one count of this clone. This chain joins TRBV6-5 and TRBJ1-5; D not certain. Trimming removed 0 bases at V and 4 bases at J, with 7 bases between. The CDR3 is 14 amino acids. Germline V gene data show CDR1 as MNHEY and CDR2 as SVGAGI. The CDR3 region has the DNA TGTGCCAGCAGTTACTCGCAGGATAATCAGCCCCAGCATTTT. Protein sequence: CASSYSQDNQPQHF.